One T cell receptor beta chain is described in this entry. Its antigen remains unidentified. Base qualities are not provided; no much larger clone lies one nucleotide away. This entry comes from a study of T cell responses to AZD1222 COVID-19 vaccine (dated by TCRdb to the early 2020s). Describing the broader study: AZD1222 recipients whose second dose came at about 4 weeks and those whose second dose came at about 12 weeks were combined into one group, since spike-specific TCR depth and breadth did not differ between the two schedules. Enrollment into the trials was organized by age into subgroups of 18-55, 56-69 and 70-plus years, and those subgroups contained roughly 160, 29 and 62 TCR-sequenced participants, respectively. A total of approximately 240 trial participants underwent TCR sequencing, of whom about 210 had received two doses of AZD1222 and approximately 25 had received two doses of the MenACWY control vaccine. Overall study results and their limits: Participants were mostly white British, with more females than males. The authors suggested clonal diversity may have been underestimated. The whole spike protein was spanned by vaccine-associated CD4 TCRs, and dominant responses were seen in regions 160-218 and 743-854. Only six or seven AZD1222 recipients were SARS-CoV-2 seropositive at baseline, limiting conclusions about previously exposed vaccinees. The 56-69-year group was small, and its depth increase did not reach significance, likely because of low power. After two AZD1222 doses, spike-specific TCR breadth and depth were significantly higher than at day 0 and than in MenACWY recipients. Because no day 14 peak-response samples were available, repertoires were characterized only after the peak T cell response. Reportedly, close to half of the unique spike-specific TCRs recognized epitopes lying outside the regions that are mutated in the B.1.351 and B.1.1.7 variants.

From its cysteine to its phenylalanine, the CDR3 spans 17 amino acids. Only the CDR3 portion is preserved as DNA: 51 bases, with reading frame beginning at the first base. According to the germline V gene, CDR1 reads MDHEN and CDR2 reads SYDVKM. At the junction V is shortened by 2 bases and J by 0 bases, with 11 bases in between. The time point label corresponds to: baseline before first vaccination. Vaccinee samples came from UK trials COV001 and COV002, including a single-blind randomized controlled phase 2/3 trial of AZD1222 (ChAdOx1 nCoV-19) in healthy adults. For TCRbeta chain sequencing, PBMC samples were collected from trial participants at day 0 and at day 28 after the second dose. The CDR3 regions of human TCRbeta chains were analyzed by immunosequencing. Per the original workflow: TCRs in the repertoires were matched against a reference library of SARS-CoV-2-specific TCRs that had been generated with the MIRA antigen-specificity platform. Breadth was defined as the fraction of unique TCRs that were SARS-CoV-2-associated. Depth was defined as the fraction of total T cells that were SARS-CoV-2-associated. Using the MIRA data, each spike-specific TCR was mapped to the spike region that the TCR reacts to and placed in a CD4 or CD8 class. Log10-transformed breadth and depth values were compared by one-way ANOVA with Sidak's multiple comparisons tests. The table was pulled from immuneACCESS by TCRdb, which kept in-frame rearrangements only. Such tables lose some clones; where checked, under half of the loss comes from unresolved V genes, and the rest has no known cause. That table gives V, J and clone size, and the DNA gave D and trimming. Recorded for this sample are 110,000 or so clones; roughly 89% of them occurred a single time. The top ten hold more than 4.5% of the sample.

This TCR was sampled from an adult in good health. The sample was peripheral blood, taken on day 0 of AZD1222 vaccination. Here the chain combines TRBV28 and TRBJ2-6, with the D gene too uncertain to name. The DNA reads as follows: TGTGCCAGCAGTTTACGGGTTCGACTCTCTGGGGCCAACGTCCTGACTTTC. It is translated as CASSLRVRLSGANVLTF.